The present entry profiles one TCR beta chain with its context. Its antigen is not identified. At one of its ends the junction is not consistent with the germline gene, which may arise from a read error. The data were obtained in a study of cytomegalovirus exposure and HLA in healthy donors. Whole-study results and caveats: Indistinguishability led to the exclusion of some V segments, TRBV6-2 and TRBV6-3 included. Most subjects had HLA-A and HLA-B alleles reportedly predicted accurately by TCR beta sequences.

The primer mix had 60 Vbeta and 13 Jbeta primers. Sequencing was performed with immunoSEQ multiplex PCR; in TCRdb, only in-frame clones are kept and a portion is missing. The repertoire consists of some 110,000 clones, with roughly three quarters occurring once and the leading ten covering roughly 1.2%. Germline loops: CDR1 SGHTA, CDR2 FQGNSA. This CDR3 has 15 amino acids. The receptor was derived from a man between 35 and 55 years old in good health and CMV-seronegative. Material for sequencing was PBMCs. This chain connects TRBV7-2 to TRBJ2-1, with 9 bases fitting TRBD1. The CDR3 DNA reads TGTGCCAGCAGGTTAGGGGACAGGGAGAGGGATGAGCAGTTCTTC. This gives the protein CASRLGDRERDEQFF. Together with reference TRBV7-2 and TRBJ2-1, the CDR3 gives the full variable domain: GAGVSQSPSNKVTEKGKDVELRCDPISGHTALYWYRQSLGQGLEFLIYFQGNSAPDKSGLPSDRFSAERTGGSVSTLTIQRTQQEDSAVYLCASRLGDRERDEQFFGPGTRLTVL.